Listed here are 9 T cell receptor beta chains from one sample, sequenced in a study of spatial heterogeneity in lung cancer (dated by TCRdb to about 2019). Library construction relied on 5' RACE. Sequencing relied on a NextSeq 500. Through fastp at Q25 and MiXCR, TCRdb rebuilt clones from the public reads, retaining in-frame beta chains. Rows with a matching CDR3 protein are joined into one entry that keeps the most common DNA and genes. Across this sample there are 49,000 or so distinct CDR3 sequences, with approximately 12% seen only once. The leading ten clones occupy roughly 45% of the sample. The sample's time point label, decoded: sample taken at primary tumor resection. TCR sequencing used whole RNA extracted from tumor and nontumor lung tissue, or from cryopreserved PBMC samples, without cell sorting. Sequencing used PBMCs, obtained at surgery. These TCRs come from a female donor with early-stage non-small cell lung cancer.

The V call is TRBV28, the J call TRBJ2-1; D gene uncertain. Deletions cut 4 bases from V and 3 bases from J, with 13 bases between. The CDR3 totals 15 residues. Germline loops: CDR1 MDHEN, CDR2 SYDVKM. As DNA, the CDR3 is TGTGCCAGCAGTTCGTTTGGCCCACGCTACAATGAGCAGTTCTTC. Translating gives CASSSFGPRYNEQFF. Based on the CDR3 plus reference TRBV28 and TRBJ2-1, the full variable domain is DVKVTQSSRYLVKRTGEKVFLECVQDMDHENMFWYRQDPGLGLRLIYFSYDVKMKEKGDIPEGYSVSREKKERFSLILESASTNQTSMYLCASSSFGPRYNEQFFGPGTRLTVL.

This clonotype was counted a few times. The V gene is TRBV12-3 or TRBV12-4, the J gene TRBJ1-1; D not certain. This CDR3 comprises 14 residues. V lost 5 bases and J 2 bases, leaving 12 bases between the germline ends. CDR3: CASSIYPGNTEAFF. CDR3 DNA sequence: TGTGCCAGCAGTATCTATCCGGGCAACACTGAAGCTTTCTTT.

The rearrangement joins TRBV20-1 to TRBJ1-5; D is possibly TRBD1 (6 bases). This CDR3 has 15 amino acids. Germline V gene sequence: CDR1 DFQATT, CDR2 SNEGSKA (reference sequence). Trimming took 0 bases from V and 2 from J, leaving 11 bases between them. The CDR3 DNA reads as TGCAGTGCTAGAGATGGAGCAGGGGGCAATCAGCCCCAGCATTTT. Amino acids: CSARDGAGGNQPQHF.

This clonotype was counted many times. The chain carries TRBV7-2 and TRBJ2-1; D remains ambiguous. The CDR3 has 13 amino acids. The germline gives CDR1 SGHTA, CDR2 FQGNSA. Trimming pared 4 bases from V and 4 bases from J, leaving 8 bases between. The CDR3 DNA reads TGTGCCAGCAGCTCTGGCTCTTACAATGAGCAGTTCTTC. It is translated as CASSSGSYNEQFF. Drawing the rest from reference TRBV7-2 and TRBJ2-1, the complete variable domain is GAGVSQSPSNKVTEKGKDVELRCDPISGHTALYWYRQSLGQGLEFLIYFQGNSAPDKSGLPSDRFSAERTGGSVSTLTIQRTQQEDSAVYLCASSSGSYNEQFFGPGTRLTVL.

The chain employs TRBV2 and TRBJ1-1, with 8 bases that match TRBD1. Unmatched junction bases numbered 5, after V lost 2 bases and J lost 3 bases. CDR1 SNHLY and CDR2 FYNNEI come from the germline V gene. The CDR3 totals 15 residues. The CDR3 DNA sequence: TGTGCCAGCAGTGAATTTCAGACAGGGGACACTGAAGCTTTCTTT. Translation: CASSEFQTGDTEAFF.

Only a few counts were recorded for this clonotype. The rearrangement joins TRBV6-2 or TRBV6-3 to TRBJ2-1; a possible D gene is TRBD2 (5 bases). The CDR3 extends over 15 amino acids. V lost 6 bases and J 4 bases, leaving 16 bases between the germline ends. Germline-derived CDR1 and CDR2 are MNHEY and SVGEGT. CDR3 nucleotide sequence: TGTGCCAGCAGATCCTATTACGGGGTATACAATGAGCAGTTCTTC. Protein sequence: CASRSYYGVYNEQFF.

The chain links TRBV2 to TRBJ2-3, with D tentatively TRBD1 or TRBD2 (5 bases each). CDR1 is SNHLY and CDR2 is FYNNEI in the germline V gene. V lost 7 bases to trimming and J lost 4 bases, with 15 bases between them. The CDR3 consists of 14 residues. CDR3 sequence reads: CASIKGEWADTQYF. The CDR3 DNA is TGTGCCAGCATAAAAGGGGAGTGGGCAGATACGCAGTATTTT.

The chain has TRBV28 and TRBJ2-5; TRBD1 aligns across 8 bases. With V trimmed by 5 bases and J by 6 bases, 8 bases remained unmatched. Germline lookup yields CDR1 MDHEN and CDR2 SYDVKM. This CDR3 has 14 residues. CDR3 in DNA: TGTGCCAGCAGTACGCGGACAGGGAAAAAGACCCAGTACTTC. Amino acids: CASSTRTGKKTQYF.

V is TRBV20-1 and J is TRBJ2-2; 9 nucleotides agree with TRBD1. Germline V CDR1 and CDR2: DFQATT, SNEGSKA (reference sequence). The V gene end was trimmed by 5 bases and the J gene end by 6 bases; junction bases not matched to a gene: 7. The CDR3 has 14 residues. CDR3 DNA: TGCAGTGCTCCCGGGACAGGGTTTCCCGGGGAGCTGTTTTTT. Residues: CSAPGTGFPGELFF.